This TCR beta chain originates from a study of control samples from healthy donors and cancer patients. This CDR3 has 15 residues. CDR1 is KGHDR and CDR2 is SFDVKD in the germline V gene. The trim removed 9 bases at V and 5 bases at J, leaving 9 bases unmatched. Generated by immunoSEQ multiplex PCR, the TCRdb table keeps only in-frame clones and is missing some. The sample records 150,000 or so clones, roughly 90% being singletons. This clonotype was obtained from a man aged 25 to 40 in good health. The genes are TRBV24-1 and TRBJ1-5; 10 positions match TRBD1. The sequenced sample was blood. The CDR3 spells CATSTQGQGDQPQHF. For the CDR3, the DNA is TGTGCCACCTCTACCCAAGGACAGGGGGATCAGCCCCAGCATTTT.